The 20 T cell receptor beta chains below all came from one sample that was sequenced in a study of cytomegalovirus exposure and HLA in healthy donors. The primer mix had 60 Vbeta and 13 Jbeta primers. Produced via immunoSEQ multiplex PCR; TCRdb's table is partial and in-frame only. This sample contains fewer than 110,000 clones. Material: PBMCs. These receptors were collected from a man aged 35-49 years in good health and CMV-seronegative.

The CDR3 sequence is CASSLIGQGLTDTQYF. CDR3 coding DNA: TGTGCCAGCAGCTTGATAGGGCAGGGGCTCACAGATACGCAGTATTTT. This chain connects TRBV5-6 to TRBJ2-3, with a possible D match to TRBD1 (6 bases). Germline CDR1 SGHDT, CDR2 YYEEEE. The length of the CDR3 is 16 residues. V was trimmed by 1 base and J by 2 bases, leaving 14 bases between them.

The DNA of the CDR3 is TGTGCCAGCAGTGAGAGGTTATCCTACAATGAGCAGTTCTTC. It yields the protein CASSERLSYNEQFF. This chain joins TRBV6-4 and TRBJ2-1; no firm D call. The CDR3 spans 14 residues. Trimming removed 3 bases from V and 1 base from J, with 7 bases in between. Per germline, CDR1 MRHNA and CDR2 SNTAGT.

The chain combines TRBV7-2 with TRBJ1-6; D is possibly TRBD1 (6 bases). CDR3 size: 16 residues. The germline V and J ends were trimmed by 4 bases and 0 bases, with 10 bases remaining between them. CDR1 SGHTA and CDR2 FQGNSA come from the germline V gene. In DNA, the CDR3 is TGTGCCAGCAGCTGGACAGAGAGCTCCTATAATTCACCCCTCCACTTT. Translating gives CASSWTESSYNSPLHF.

This sequence joins TRBV29-1 and TRBJ1-2, with 7 bases matching TRBD1. CDR3 size: 17 residues. After removal of 0 bases from V and 4 bases from J, the junction contained 14 bases not matched to a gene. Germline CDR1 is SQVTM and CDR2 is ANQGSEA. CDR3 DNA sequence: TGCAGCGTTGAAGATCTTAGCGTGGAACAGGGGACCTATGGCTACACCTTC. This encodes CSVEDLSVEQGTYGYTF.

This sequence joins TRBV18 and TRBJ1-1, with no clear D. Germline V lookup: CDR1 KGHSH, CDR2 LQKENI. V was clipped by 6 bases and J by 8 bases, with 13 bases between them. CDR3 length: 12 amino acids. CDR3 in amino acids: CASSHYSKEAFF. DNA of the CDR3: TGTGCCAGCTCCCACTACTCAAAGGAAGCTTTCTTT.

V and J are TRBV5-8 and TRBJ1-2; D is undetermined. Trimming removed 4 bases from V and 0 bases from J, with 13 bases in between. The CDR3 consists of 15 residues. From germline, CDR1 is SGHTS and CDR2 YDEGEE. The CDR3 DNA reads TGTGCCAGCAGCAAGGAAGACTACGCTAACTATGGCTACACCTTC. As protein: CASSKEDYANYGYTF.

This chain joins TRBV4-2 and TRBJ2-5; 10 bases align to TRBD1. The last part of the DNA fits TRBJ2-7 better; the J call may be wrong. The CDR3 spans 16 residues. Germline V gives CDR1 LGHNA, CDR2 YNFKEQ. The CDR3 nucleotides are TGTGCCAGCAGCCAAAATCCGGGACAGGGGATCCACGAGCAGTACTTC. Residues: CASSQNPGQGIHEQYF.

This sequence joins TRBV5-8 and TRBJ1-1; perhaps TRBD1 as D (5 bases). CDR1 is SGHTS and CDR2 is YDEGEE in the germline V gene. The CDR3 has 15 amino acids. V gave up 4 bases and J gave up 5 bases, with 18 bases separating them. This CDR3 reads CASSPLGGAGTEAFF. CDR3 sequence (DNA): TGTGCCAGCAGCCCCCTGGGAGGGGCGGGAACTGAAGCTTTCTTT.

V is TRBV7-8 and J is TRBJ2-3; 8 bases are a match to TRBD2. The germline gives CDR1 SGHVS, CDR2 FQNEAQ. The junction had 10 bases not matched to a gene; V was cut back by 7 bases and J by 1 base. CDR3 length: 16 residues. The CDR3 DNA is TGTGCCAGCAAAAACAAGCGGGGGCCGGGCACAGATACGCAGTATTTT. Amino acid sequence: CASKNKRGPGTDTQYF.

This chain uses TRBV28 with TRBJ1-5; D possibly corresponds to TRBD1 (5 bases). Trimming left V 3 bases short and J 3 bases short, with 12 bases between. The CDR3 is 15 amino acids. Germline assignment: CDR1 MDHEN and CDR2 SYDVKM. CDR3 residues: CASSFQAGHNQPQHF. The CDR3 bases are TGTGCCAGCAGTTTTCAGGCAGGGCACAATCAGCCCCAGCATTTT.

The chain recombines TRBV6-1 with TRBJ1-3; D is ambiguous. The CDR3 spans 13 residues. Between the trimmed V and J ends, which lost 8 bases and 3 bases, there was a span of 11 bases. Germline loops: CDR1 MNHNS, CDR2 SASEGT. The CDR3 sequence is CASLLISGNTIYF. In nucleotides, the CDR3 is TGTGCCAGCCTCCTTATCAGTGGAAACACCATATATTTT.

This rearrangement joins TRBV28 to TRBJ2-1; TRBD2 matches 9 bases. V was pared by 6 bases and J by 8 bases, with 8 bases of the junction left unmatched. Germline V gene sequence: CDR1 MDHEN, CDR2 SYDVKM. The CDR3 has 14 residues. CDR3: CASSPSGTAHEQFF. The CDR3 nucleotides are TGTGCCAGCAGCCCTAGCGGGACCGCCCATGAGCAGTTCTTC.

The V gene is TRBV5-4, the J gene TRBJ2-3; 12 nucleotides match TRBD2. The junction had 4 bases not matched to a gene; V was cut back by 2 bases and J by 3 bases. The CDR3 runs to 16 residues. Germline CDR1 reads SGHNT; CDR2 reads YYREEE (reference sequence). CDR3 loop: CASSFRLAGVTDTQYF. The DNA of the CDR3 is TGTGCCAGCAGCTTCCGACTAGCGGGAGTGACAGATACGCAGTATTTT.

The V gene is TRBV6-4, the J gene TRBJ2-3; 8 nucleotides agree with TRBD2. V shed 4 bases and J 6 bases; nucleotides not matched to a gene: 9. The CDR3 consists of 15 residues. Germline V gene data show CDR1 as MRHNA and CDR2 as SNTAGT. Written as DNA, the CDR3 is TGTGCCAGCAGTGCCACCGGGACTAGGGGGGATACGCAGTATTTT. Residues: CASSATGTRGDTQYF.

V and J are TRBV30 and TRBJ1-3; 9 bases map to TRBD1. The CDR3 extends over 15 amino acids. From germline, CDR1 is GTSNPN and CDR2 SVGIG (reference sequence). The CDR3 region has the DNA TGTGCGTCCGGGACAGGGTCCCCAGGATTAGACACCATATATTTT. Encoded protein: CASGTGSPGLDTIYF.

The rearrangement joins TRBV7-9 to TRBJ2-3, with D possibly being TRBD2 (5 bases). Germline V gene sequence: CDR1 SEHNR, CDR2 FQNEAQ (reference sequence). V lost 4 bases to trimming and J lost 3 bases, with 17 bases between them. The CDR3 runs 16 residues. The CDR3 DNA sequence: TGTGCCAGCAGCTCAATAAAACTACTAGGGACAGATACGCAGTATTTT. It yields the protein CASSSIKLLGTDTQYF.

The chain uses TRBV6-5 and TRBJ2-4; D is unclear. CDR3 length: 13 residues. Trimming stripped 6 bases from V and 1 base from J, with 7 bases between. Per germline, CDR1 MNHEY and CDR2 SVGAGI. CDR3 residues: CASRTGAKNIQYF. The CDR3 DNA is TGTGCCAGCAGGACCGGGGCCAAAAACATTCAGTACTTC.

The chain combines TRBV4-1 with TRBJ2-1, with D tentatively TRBD2 (6 bases). V was clipped by 2 bases and J by 4 bases, with 15 bases between them. Germline-derived CDR1 and CDR2 are MGHRA and YSYEKL. The CDR3 runs 16 residues. DNA for the CDR3: TGCGCCAGCAGCCAAAGACTAGGTACGGGGTACAATGAGCAGTTCTTC. This sequence encodes CASSQRLGTGYNEQFF.

The chain joins TRBV7-2 to TRBJ2-3; D perhaps matches TRBD1 (5 bases). CDR1 is SGHTA and CDR2 is FQGNSA in the germline V gene. Trimming took off 5 bases at V and 1 base at J, with 13 bases between the two ends. The CDR3 extends over 15 amino acids. Here the CDR3 DNA reads TGTGCCAGCAGCCCTTCCTCGACAGGCACAGATACGCAGTATTTT. This sequence encodes CASSPSSTGTDTQYF.

The rearrangement links TRBV13 to TRBJ1-2; 8 bases align to TRBD1. Trimming removed 4 bases from V and 1 base from J; junction bases left unmatched: 2. The CDR3 is made up of 14 amino acids. CDR1 and CDR2 (germline): PRHDT, FYEKMQ (reference sequence). The CDR3: CASSSRGLNYGYTF. Here the CDR3 DNA reads TGTGCCAGCAGCTCCAGGGGGCTTAACTATGGCTACACCTTC.